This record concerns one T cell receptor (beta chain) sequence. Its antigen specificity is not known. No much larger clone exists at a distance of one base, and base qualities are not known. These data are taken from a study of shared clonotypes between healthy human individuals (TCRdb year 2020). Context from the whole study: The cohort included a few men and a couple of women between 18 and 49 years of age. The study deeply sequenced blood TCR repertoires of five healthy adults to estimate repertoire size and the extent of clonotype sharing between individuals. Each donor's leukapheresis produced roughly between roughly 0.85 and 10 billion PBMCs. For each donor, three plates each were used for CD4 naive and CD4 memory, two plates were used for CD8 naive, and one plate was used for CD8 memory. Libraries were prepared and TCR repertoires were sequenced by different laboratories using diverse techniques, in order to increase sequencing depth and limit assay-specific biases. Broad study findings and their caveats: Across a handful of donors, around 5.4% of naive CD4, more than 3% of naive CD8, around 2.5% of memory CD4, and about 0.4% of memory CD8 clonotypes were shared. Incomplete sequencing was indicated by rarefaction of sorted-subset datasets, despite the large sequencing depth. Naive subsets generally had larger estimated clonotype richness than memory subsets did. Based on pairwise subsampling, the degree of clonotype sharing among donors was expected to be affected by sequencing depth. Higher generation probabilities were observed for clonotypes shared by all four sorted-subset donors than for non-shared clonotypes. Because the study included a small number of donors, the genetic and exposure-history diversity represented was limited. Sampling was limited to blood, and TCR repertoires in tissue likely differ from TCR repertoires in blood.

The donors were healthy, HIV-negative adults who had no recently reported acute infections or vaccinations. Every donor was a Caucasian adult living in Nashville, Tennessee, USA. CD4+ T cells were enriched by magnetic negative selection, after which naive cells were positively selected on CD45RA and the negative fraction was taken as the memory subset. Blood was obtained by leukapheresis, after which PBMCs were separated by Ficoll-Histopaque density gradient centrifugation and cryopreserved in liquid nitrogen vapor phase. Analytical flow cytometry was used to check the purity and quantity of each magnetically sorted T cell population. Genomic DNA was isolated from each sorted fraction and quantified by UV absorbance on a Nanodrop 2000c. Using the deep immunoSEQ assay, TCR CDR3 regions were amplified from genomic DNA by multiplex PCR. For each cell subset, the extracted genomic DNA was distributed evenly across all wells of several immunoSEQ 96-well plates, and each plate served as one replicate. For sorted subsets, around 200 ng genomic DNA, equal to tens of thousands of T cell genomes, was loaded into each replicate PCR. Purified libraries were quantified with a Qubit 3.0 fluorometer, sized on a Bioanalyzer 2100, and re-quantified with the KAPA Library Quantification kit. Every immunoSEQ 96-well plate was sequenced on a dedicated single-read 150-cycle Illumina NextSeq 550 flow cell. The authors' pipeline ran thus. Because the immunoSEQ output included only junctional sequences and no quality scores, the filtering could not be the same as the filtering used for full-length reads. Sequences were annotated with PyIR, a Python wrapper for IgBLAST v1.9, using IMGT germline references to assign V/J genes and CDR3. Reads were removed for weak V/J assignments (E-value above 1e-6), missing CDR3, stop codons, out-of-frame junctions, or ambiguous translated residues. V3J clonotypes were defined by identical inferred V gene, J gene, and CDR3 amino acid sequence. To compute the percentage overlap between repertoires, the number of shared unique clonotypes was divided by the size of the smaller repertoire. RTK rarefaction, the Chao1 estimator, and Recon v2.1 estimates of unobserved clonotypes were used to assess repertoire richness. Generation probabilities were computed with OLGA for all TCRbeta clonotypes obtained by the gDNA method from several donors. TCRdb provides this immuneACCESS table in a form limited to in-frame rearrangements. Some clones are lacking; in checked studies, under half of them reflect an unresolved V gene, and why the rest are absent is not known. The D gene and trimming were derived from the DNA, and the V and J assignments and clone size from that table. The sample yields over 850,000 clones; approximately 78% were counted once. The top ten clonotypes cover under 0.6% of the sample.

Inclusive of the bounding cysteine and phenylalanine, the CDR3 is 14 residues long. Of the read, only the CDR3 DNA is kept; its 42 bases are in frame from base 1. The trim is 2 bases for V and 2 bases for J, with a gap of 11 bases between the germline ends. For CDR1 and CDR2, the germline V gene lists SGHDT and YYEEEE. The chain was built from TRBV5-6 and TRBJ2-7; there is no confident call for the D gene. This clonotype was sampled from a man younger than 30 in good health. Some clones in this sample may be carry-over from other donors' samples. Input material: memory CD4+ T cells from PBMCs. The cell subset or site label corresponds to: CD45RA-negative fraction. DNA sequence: TGTGCCAGCAGCTTTGGCACAGTTCCCTACGAGCAGTACTTC. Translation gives CASSFGTVPYEQYF.